Each of the 24 T cell receptor beta chains below was sequenced from the same sample in a study of graft-versus-host responses after intestinal transplantation. Here immunoSEQ multiplex PCR was the method, and the copy in TCRdb shows in-frame clones only, minus some. This sample carries around 99,000 clones, approximately 94% of them seen once, and the ten largest clones take roughly 2%. These receptors lack a known antigen. The source was unstimulated CD8+ T cells sorted from spleen or lymph node cells, collected before intestinal transplant. The source is a human donor who received an intestinal transplant.

The V and J genes are TRBV5-6 and TRBJ2-2; TRBD1 matches 8 bases. After removal of 0 bases from V and 1 base from J, the junction contained 5 bases not matched to a gene. The CDR3 has 17 residues. CDR1 and CDR2 (germline): SGHDT, YYEEEE. The chain's CDR3 is CASSLAVTGGNTGELFF. CDR3 DNA sequence: TGTGCCAGCAGCTTGGCTGTAACAGGGGGGAACACCGGGGAGCTGTTTTTT.

This clone is a singleton in its sample. The chain is built from TRBV2 and TRBJ2-3; the D gene is possibly TRBD1 (6 bases). The CDR3 runs 15 residues. Deletions cut 3 bases from V and 2 bases from J, with 12 bases between. Germline CDR1 SNHLY, CDR2 FYNNEI. CDR3 DNA sequence: TGTGCCAGCAGTGAGGGGGCCCTACCCACAGATACGCAGTATTTT. The encoded protein is CASSEGALPTDTQYF.

The chain recombines TRBV7-9 with TRBJ2-2; TRBD1 might be the D (6 bases). The CDR3 runs 14 residues. Trimming shortened V by 2 bases and J by 6 bases, and 10 bases separated the two germline ends. Per germline, CDR1 SEHNR and CDR2 FQNEAQ (reference sequence). The CDR3 reads CASSLQGLAGELFF. CDR3 DNA: TGTGCCAGCAGCTTACAGGGGCTGGCCGGGGAGCTGTTTTTT.

V usage is TRBV11-2 and J usage is TRBJ1-1; no clear D. With 5 bases removed from V and 5 bases from J, the gap between germline ends came to 15 bases. CDR1 is SGHAT, CDR2 FQNNGV, per germline. The CDR3 length is 14 residues. CDR3 sequence: CASSRRTTGTEAFF. The CDR3 DNA follows: TGTGCCAGCAGCCGACGAACGACGGGAACTGAAGCTTTCTTT.

Only one count was recorded for this clone. V gene TRBV7-7 combines with J gene TRBJ2-5; TRBD1 agrees at 11 bases. V shed 5 bases and J 5 bases; nucleotides not matched to a gene: 7. CDR1 SSHAT and CDR2 FNYEAQ come from the germline V gene (reference sequence). The CDR3 extends over 15 amino acids. The CDR3 sequence is CASSPGQGVGETQYF. The CDR3 coding sequence is TGTGCCAGCAGCCCGGGACAGGGGGTAGGGGAGACCCAGTACTTC.

This chain joins TRBV7-9 and TRBJ2-7; the D gene is possibly TRBD1 (6 bases). The CDR3 length is 14 residues. V was pared by 4 bases and J by 3 bases, with 13 bases between. CDR1 and CDR2 from the germline V gene are SEHNR and FQNEAQ (reference sequence). CDR3 sequence: CASSSPGQHYEQYF. For the CDR3, the DNA is TGTGCCAGCAGCTCGCCAGGACAGCACTACGAGCAGTACTTC. Based on the CDR3 plus reference TRBV7-9 and TRBJ2-7, the full variable domain is DTGVSQNPRHKITKRGQNVTFRCDPISEHNRLYWYRQTLGQGPEFLTYFQNEAQLEKSRLLSDRFSAERPKGSFSTLEIQRTEQGDSAMYLCASSSPGQHYEQYFGPGTRLTVT.

CDR3 in DNA: TGTGCCAACGAAACTCGGGTAGGTTACGAGCAGTACTTC. This encodes CANETRVGYEQYF. The chain has TRBV9 and TRBJ2-7; D is unclear. Looked up from germline, CDR1 is SGDLS and CDR2 is YYNGEE. The CDR3 has 13 amino acids. Trimming shortened V by 9 bases and J by 4 bases, and 17 bases separated the two germline ends.

This chain uses TRBV2 with TRBJ2-7; TRBD1 agrees at 8 bases. V was clipped by 6 bases and J by 3 bases; unmatched bases: 7. This CDR3 comprises 14 residues. Germline loops: CDR1 SNHLY, CDR2 FYNNEI. CDR3: CASSLTGVDYEQYF. Written as DNA, the CDR3 is TGTGCCAGCAGCCTGACAGGGGTAGACTACGAGCAGTACTTC.

The J gene is TRBJ2-7, the V gene TRBV29-1, with no clear D. The length of the CDR3 is 13 residues. The V and J ends lost 3 bases and 4 bases respectively, with 13 bases between them. The germline CDR1 and CDR2 sequences are SQVTM and ANQGSEA. The CDR3 reads CSVEGPSTYEQYF. CDR3 nucleotides: TGCAGCGTTGAGGGCCCCTCTACTTACGAGCAGTACTTC.

The CDR3 loop reads CASSPLYTDTQYF. CDR3 nucleotides: TGTGCCAGCAGCCCCCTTTACACAGATACGCAGTATTTT. The chain links TRBV7-9 to TRBJ2-3; no firm D call. The CDR3 has 13 amino acids. Trimming pared 5 bases from V and 2 bases from J, leaving 8 bases between. CDR1 is SEHNR and CDR2 is FQNEAQ in the germline V gene (reference sequence).

The gene calls are TRBV11-2 and TRBJ2-1, with 7 bases that match TRBD2. Losses at the gene ends were 4 bases for V and 7 bases for J; bases not matched to a gene: 7. The CDR3 extends over 14 amino acids. CDR1 and CDR2 (germline): SGHAT, FQNNGV. The CDR3 here is CASSSGRGWNEQFF. For the CDR3, the DNA is TGTGCCAGCAGCTCAGGGAGGGGATGGAATGAGCAGTTCTTC.

J is TRBJ2-2 and V is TRBV7-6; D gene ambiguous. The CDR3 contains 12 residues. From germline, CDR1 is SGHVS and CDR2 FNYEAQ. V was cut by 5 bases and J by 5 bases, with 6 bases left in between. CDR3 residues: CASSLITGELFF. CDR3 nucleotide sequence: TGTGCCAGCAGCCTAATAACCGGGGAGCTGTTTTTT.

This chain links TRBV19 with TRBJ1-6; no clear D. Trimming shortened V by 3 bases and J by 2 bases, and 14 bases separated the two germline ends. Germline V CDR1 and CDR2: LNHDA, SQIVND (reference sequence). CDR3 length equals 17 residues. CDR3 protein: CASSIGSGGTYNSPLHF. The CDR3 DNA reads as TGTGCCAGTAGTATTGGAAGTGGCGGGACCTATAATTCACCCCTCCACTTT. Full variable domain (rest looked up from reference TRBV19 and TRBJ1-6): DGGITQSPKYLFRKEGQNVTLSCEQNLNHDAMYWYRQDPGQGLRLIYYSQIVNDFQKGDIAEGYSVSREKKESFPLTVTSAQKNPTAFYLCASSIGSGGTYNSPLHFGNGTRLTVT.

This clone was counted only a few times. This chain's CDR3 is CASSTQDSYGYTF. CDR3 DNA: TGTGCCAGTAGTACGCAGGACAGCTATGGCTACACCTTC. V gene TRBV19 combines with J gene TRBJ1-2; TRBD1 is a possible D gene (6 bases). The CDR3 runs to 13 residues. V was cut by 4 bases and J by 4 bases, with 10 bases left in between. Germline values: CDR1 LNHDA, CDR2 SQIVND (reference sequence). Looking up the rest from reference TRBV19 and TRBJ1-2 gives the full variable domain: DGGITQSPKYLFRKEGQNVTLSCEQNLNHDAMYWYRQDPGQGLRLIYYSQIVNDFQKGDIAEGYSVSREKKESFPLTVTSAQKNPTAFYLCASSTQDSYGYTFGSGTRLTVV.

The chain has TRBV25-1 and TRBJ2-2, with 8 nucleotides matching TRBD1. Germline values: CDR1 MGHDK, CDR2 SYGVNS. V was clipped by 11 bases and J by 3 bases; unmatched bases: 17. The CDR3 totals 17 residues. Here the CDR3 reads CALCHRDRHCDTGELFF. DNA for the CDR3: TGTGCCCTGTGTCACCGGGACAGGCACTGCGACACCGGGGAGCTGTTTTTT.

The chain has TRBV4-3 and TRBJ1-4; D possibly corresponds to TRBD1 (5 bases). CDR3 length: 15 amino acids. CDR1 LGHNA and CDR2 YSLEER come from the germline V gene. The ends were cut back, 2 bases at V and 0 bases at J, with 7 bases in the middle. CDR3 residues: CASSQTGATNEKLFF. The CDR3 region has the DNA TGCGCCAGCAGCCAAACAGGCGCAACTAATGAAAAACTGTTTTTT.

This clone appeared a few times. One junction end does not reproduce the germline sequence, and a read error may be involved. The chain recombines TRBV13 with TRBJ1-3; D gene unclear. The CDR3 has 17 residues. Per germline, CDR1 PRHDT and CDR2 FYEKMQ (reference sequence). The CDR3 nucleotides read TGTGCCAGCAGCCTAGGCTCTCGCGGGGTAGCCGGAAACACCATATATTTT. It specifies CASSLGSRGVAGNTIYF.

This clone was recorded only once. The chain combines TRBV25-1 with TRBJ2-3; 8 bases agree with TRBD2. Germline V CDR1 and CDR2: MGHDK, SYGVNS. There are 16 residues in the CDR3. The junction had 7 bases not matched to a gene; V was cut back by 4 bases and J by 1 base. The CDR3 coding sequence is TGTGCCAGCAGTGCCTCACTAGCGGATCGCACAGATACGCAGTATTTT. Translating gives CASSASLADRTDTQYF.

The chain couples TRBV23-1 to TRBJ1-5, with 7 bases aligning to TRBD1. TRBV23-1 counts as an open reading frame of uncertain function. V lost 8 bases, J lost 6 bases, and 22 bases stayed unmatched. This CDR3 has 18 amino acids. This chain's CDR3 is CASETIGRMQQGSQPQHF. The CDR3 DNA reads TGCGCCAGCGAAACCATCGGACGAATGCAACAGGGGAGTCAGCCCCAGCATTTT.

The chain carries TRBV30 and TRBJ1-1; 7 bases are shared with TRBD1. The V segment lost 0 bases and the J segment 4 bases; nucleotides outside the gene matches: 2. Germline CDR1 reads GTSNPN; CDR2 reads SVGIG (reference sequence). The CDR3 loop spans 13 amino acids. CDR3 amino acids: CAWSVQGSTEAFF. The CDR3 coding sequence is TGTGCCTGGAGTGTACAGGGGAGCACTGAAGCTTTCTTT.

The genes are TRBV14 and TRBJ2-2; D is ambiguous. Trimming removed 3 bases at V and 0 bases at J, with 11 bases between. The CDR3 is 16 amino acids. CDR1 SGHDN and CDR2 FVKESK come from the germline V gene. CDR3 protein: CASSHPAYANTGELFF. For the CDR3, the DNA is TGTGCCAGCAGCCACCCCGCCTACGCGAACACCGGGGAGCTGTTTTTT.

The chain has TRBV30 and TRBJ1-1; D is ambiguous. The CDR3 totals 14 residues. The V end lost 4 bases, the J end lost 4 bases, and 16 bases lay between the germline ends. Germline lookup yields CDR1 GTSNPN and CDR2 SVGIG (reference sequence). The CDR3 region has the DNA TGTGCCTGGATGGTAGGTGAGGGAACCACTGAAGCTTTCTTT. Translated: CAWMVGEGTTEAFF.

V gene TRBV19 combines with J gene TRBJ2-5, with D possibly TRBD2 on 5 matching bases. CDR1 LNHDA and CDR2 SQIVND come from the germline V gene (reference sequence). The CDR3 totals 14 residues. V gave up 6 bases and J gave up 4 bases, with 15 bases separating them. The CDR3 sequence: CASSLPEEGETQYF. For the CDR3, the DNA is TGTGCCAGTAGCCTCCCCGAAGAGGGAGAGACCCAGTACTTC. The entire variable domain, with the rest obtained from reference TRBV19 and TRBJ2-5, is as follows: DGGITQSPKYLFRKEGQNVTLSCEQNLNHDAMYWYRQDPGQGLRLIYYSQIVNDFQKGDIAEGYSVSREKKESFPLTVTSAQKNPTAFYLCASSLPEEGETQYFGPGTRLLVL.

The rearrangement uses TRBV6-5 and TRBJ2-5; 9 bases are a match to TRBD2. The CDR3 length is 15 residues. The germline gives CDR1 MNHEY, CDR2 SVGAGI. Germline trimming cut 5 bases from V and 2 bases from J; bases unmatched to any gene: 6. The DNA for the CDR3 is TGTGCCAGCAGTCTCGACGGACTAGCGCAAGAGACCCAGTACTTC. It yields the protein CASSLDGLAQETQYF.